The 22 T cell receptor beta chains reported below all come from one sample, sequenced in a study of pediatric ulcerative colitis. Rectal tissue came from one to two pinch biopsies taken at colonoscopy. Here immunoSEQ multiplex PCR was the method, and the copy in TCRdb shows in-frame clones only, minus some. The sample holds 44,000 or so clones, around 76% seen once. Sequencing was performed on gut tissue. The receptors stem from a girl aged 5 to 17 with moderate ulcerative colitis.

The chain combines TRBV15 with TRBJ2-5, with 12 bases identical to TRBD2. Germline CDR1 is LNHNV and CDR2 is YYDKDF (reference sequence). The CDR3 length is 16 residues. The trim removed 3 bases at V and 1 base at J, leaving 3 bases unmatched. Written as DNA, the CDR3 is TGTGCCACCAGCAGCGGACTAGCGGGAACCCAAGAGACCCAGTACTTC. Protein product: CATSSGLAGTQETQYF.

The chain links TRBV18 to TRBJ1-2, with TRBD1 matching over 8 bases. The CDR3 has 12 residues. V was clipped by 4 bases and J by 7 bases; unmatched bases: 2. Germline loops: CDR1 KGHSH, CDR2 LQKENI. Written as DNA, the CDR3 is TGTGCCAGCTCACTGGACAGGGCTGGCTACACCTTC. Translated: CASSLDRAGYTF.

In this sample, this clone turned up once. The chain couples TRBV29-1 to TRBJ1-1; D unresolved. This CDR3 contains 11 residues. From germline, CDR1 is SQVTM and CDR2 ANQGSEA. Trimming cost V 4 bases and J 0 bases, with 3 bases left between them. CDR3 protein: CSVVVNTEAFF. In DNA, the CDR3 is TGCAGCGTTGTAGTGAACACTGAAGCTTTCTTT. Full variable domain (remainder filled in from reference TRBV29-1 and TRBJ1-1): SAVISQKPSRDICQRGTSLTIQCQVDSQVTMMFWYRQQPGQSLTLIATANQGSEATYESGFVIDKFPISRPNLTFSTLTVSNMSPEDSSIYLCSVVVNTEAFFGQGTRLTVV.

The gene calls are TRBV6-1 and TRBJ1-1; D may be TRBD1 (6 bases). Germline values: CDR1 MNHNS, CDR2 SASEGT. Trimming cost V 6 bases and J 7 bases, with 18 bases left between them. CDR3 length equals 14 residues. This CDR3 is CASRPRQVLIEAFF. CDR3 nucleotides: TGTGCCAGCAGGCCTAGACAGGTACTTATTGAAGCTTTCTTT.

The rearrangement uses TRBV5-1 and TRBJ1-2, with a weak D call TRBD1 (6 bases). Germline V gene lookup returns CDR1 SGHRS and CDR2 YFSETQ. Trimming removed 0 bases from V and 8 bases from J, with 11 bases in between. There are 13 residues in the CDR3. The CDR3 spells CASSLDLGGGYTF. As DNA, the CDR3 is TGCGCCAGCAGCTTGGACCTTGGGGGCGGCTACACCTTC.

This chain uses TRBV11-1 with TRBJ2-5, with TRBD2 matching over 8 bases. With 5 bases clipped from V and 1 base from J, the junction kept 3 bases outside the gene matches. Germline lookup yields CDR1 SGHAT and CDR2 FQDESV (reference sequence). This CDR3 is built from 14 residues. The CDR3 bases are TGTGCCAGCAGCACTACTAGCGGCCAAGAGACCCAGTACTTC. Encoded protein: CASSTTSGQETQYF.

This clone occurred once. The chain uses TRBV11-3 and TRBJ2-5, with D possibly being TRBD1 or TRBD2 (5 bases each). Germline V gene lookup returns CDR1 SGHNT and CDR2 YENEEA. The CDR3 spans 13 residues. V lost 3 bases, J lost 4 bases, and 9 bases lay in between. The DNA of the CDR3 is TGTGCCAGCAGCTTGGGGGTTGGAGAGACCCAGTACTTC. This codes for CASSLGVGETQYF.

CDR3 loop: CASSPQGAYEKLFF. In DNA form, the CDR3 reads TGTGCCAGCAGCCCGCAGGGGGCATATGAAAAACTGTTTTTT. This chain links TRBV7-2 with TRBJ1-4; TRBD1 agrees at 8 bases. Germline CDR1 SGHTA, CDR2 FQGNSA. This CDR3 is built from 14 residues. J gave up 6 bases and V 5 bases, and 5 bases lay outside the gene matches.

The chain joins TRBV5-6 to TRBJ2-5; D unclear. Germline CDR1 is SGHDT and CDR2 is YYEEEE. The CDR3 totals 13 residues. Deletions cut 0 bases from V and 5 bases from J, with 8 bases between. The CDR3 loop is CASSLVGRETQYF. The CDR3 DNA reads as TGTGCCAGCAGCTTGGTCGGCCGGGAGACCCAGTACTTC. The whole variable domain, remainder taken from reference TRBV5-6 and TRBJ2-5, is DAGVTQSPTHLIKTRGQQVTLRCSPKSGHDTVSWYQQALGQGPQFIFQYYEEEERQRGNFPDRFSGHQFPNYSSELNVNALLLGDSALYLCASSLVGRETQYFGPGTRLLVL.

The V and J genes are TRBV7-9 and TRBJ1-6; the D gene is possibly TRBD1 (5 bases). Germline-derived CDR1 and CDR2 are SEHNR and FQNEAQ (reference sequence). V was shortened by 11 bases and J by 10 bases, with 15 bases between the two germline ends. This CDR3 is 12 amino acids long. The CDR3 DNA is TGTGCCGGGGGGAACAGAGCCTCACCCCTCCACTTT. As protein: CAGGNRASPLHF.

This clone was recorded a few times. The V gene is TRBV7-9, the J gene TRBJ1-2; D remains ambiguous. Germline-derived CDR1 and CDR2 are SEHNR and FQNEAQ (reference sequence). Trimming took 1 base from V and 10 from J, leaving 16 bases between them. This CDR3 comprises 14 residues. CDR3 DNA: TGTGCCAGCAGCTTAGATATCCGCTCAAGGGACTACACCTTC. Its translation: CASSLDIRSRDYTF. Based on the CDR3 plus reference TRBV7-9 and TRBJ1-2, the full variable domain is DTGVSQNPRHKITKRGQNVTFRCDPISEHNRLYWYRQTLGQGPEFLTYFQNEAQLEKSRLLSDRFSAERPKGSFSTLEIQRTEQGDSAMYLCASSLDIRSRDYTFGSGTRLTVV.

V and J are TRBV9 and TRBJ2-7; tentative D call: TRBD2 (6 bases). The ends were cut back, 0 bases at V and 2 bases at J, with 12 bases in the middle. In germline, CDR1 is SGDLS, CDR2 YYNGEE. This CDR3 has 15 residues. The CDR3 DNA sequence: TGTGCCAGCAGCGTAGGGGGGACTGCTCCCTACGAGCAGTACTTC. This translates into CASSVGGTAPYEQYF.

CDR3 sequence reads: CASSLRRSGANVLTF. In nucleotides, the CDR3 is TGTGCCAGCAGCCTCCGGCGCTCTGGGGCCAACGTCCTGACTTTC. The chain carries TRBV9 and TRBJ2-6; D remains ambiguous. The CDR3 consists of 15 residues. Between the trimmed V and J ends, which lost 4 bases and 0 bases, there was a span of 8 bases. Germline V lookup: CDR1 SGDLS, CDR2 YYNGEE. Variable domain in full (rest from reference TRBV9 and TRBJ2-6): DSGVTQTPKHLITATGQRVTLRCSPRSGDLSVYWYQQSLDQGLQFLIQYYNGEERAKGNILERFSAQQFPDLHSELNLSSLELGDSALYFCASSLRRSGANVLTFGAGSRLTVL.

This clone appeared a single time. The chain carries TRBV5-1 and TRBJ2-1; 10 bases map to TRBD2. The J segment lost 4 bases and the V segment lost 4 bases, leaving 8 bases of the junction unmatched. The CDR3 is 16 amino acids. CDR1 SGHRS and CDR2 YFSETQ come from the germline V gene. In DNA, the CDR3 is TGCGCCAGCAGCCTAGACGGGACTAGCGCATACAATGAGCAGTTCTTC. Translated, it gives CASSLDGTSAYNEQFF.

The rearrangement uses TRBV14 and TRBJ2-1; 7 nucleotides line up with TRBD2. Germline loops: CDR1 SGHDN, CDR2 FVKESK. The J segment lost 8 bases and the V segment lost 4 bases, leaving 14 bases of the junction unmatched. This CDR3 spans 16 amino acids. The CDR3 spells CASSLTKPAGYDEQFF. In DNA, the CDR3 is TGTGCCAGCAGCCTTACCAAACCAGCGGGATATGATGAGCAGTTCTTC.

V and J are TRBV5-6 and TRBJ1-2; D ambiguous. The V end lost 4 bases, the J end lost 5 bases, and 18 bases lay between the germline ends. This CDR3 is 15 amino acids long. Germline lookup yields CDR1 SGHDT and CDR2 YYEEEE. Written as DNA, the CDR3 is TGTGCCAGCAGCCCGGGTGGCGCCAGGTCATATGGCTACACCTTC. It specifies CASSPGGARSYGYTF.

This sequence joins TRBV18 and TRBJ2-3, with D possibly TRBD1 on 6 matching bases. Germline CDR1 and CDR2: KGHSH and LQKENI. Trimming took 3 bases from V and 2 from J, leaving 12 bases between them. The CDR3 is 15 amino acids. CDR3 sequence: CASSPDGQHTDTQYF. The CDR3 DNA follows: TGTGCCAGCTCACCTGACGGACAGCACACAGATACGCAGTATTTT.

This rearrangement joins TRBV19 to TRBJ2-4; 7 bases align to TRBD1. The CDR3 has 15 residues. The germline V gene has CDR1 LNHDA and CDR2 SQIVND (reference sequence). The ends lost 8 bases at V and 8 bases at J; junction bases unmatched: 15. The CDR3 is CASSGPNRGWDIQYF. In nucleotides, the CDR3 is TGTGCCAGTTCCGGGCCGAACAGGGGTTGGGACATTCAGTACTTC.

The rearrangement uses TRBV27 and TRBJ2-5, with D possibly matching TRBD1 (5 bases). There are 15 residues in the CDR3. The germline gives CDR1 MNHEY, CDR2 SMNVEV (reference sequence). The V end lost 0 bases, the J end lost 2 bases, and 10 bases lay between the germline ends. In nucleotides, the CDR3 is TGTGCCAGCAGTTTATCGTGGCAGGGACAAGAGACCCAGTACTTC. The encoded protein is CASSLSWQGQETQYF.

The rearrangement links TRBV14 to TRBJ1-4; the D is unclear. V was pared by 8 bases and J by 2 bases, with 6 bases between. The germline gives CDR1 SGHDN, CDR2 FVKESK. CDR3 length: 12 amino acids. In nucleotides, the CDR3 is TGTGCCAGCGGGCGTACTAATGAAAAACTGTTTTTT. Its translation is CASGRTNEKLFF.

The chain joins TRBV11-2 to TRBJ2-5, with TRBD2 identical over 11 bases. The CDR3 runs 16 residues. Germline CDR1 SGHAT, CDR2 FQNNGV. Losses at the gene ends were 5 bases for V and 0 bases for J; bases not matched to a gene: 5. The CDR3 is CASSETSGGYQETQYF. As DNA, the CDR3 is TGTGCCAGCAGCGAAACTAGCGGGGGTTACCAAGAGACCCAGTACTTC.

The V gene is TRBV10-2, the J gene TRBJ2-7; 7 bases align to TRBD1. V shed 6 bases, J shed 1 base, and the junction held 3 bases outside the gene matches. Germline-derived CDR1 and CDR2 are WSHSY and SAAADI. The CDR3 consists of 13 residues. The CDR3 spells CASSEQGSYEQYF. The CDR3 DNA follows: TGCGCCAGCAGCGAACAGGGGTCCTACGAGCAGTACTTC.